One T cell receptor (beta chain) is described in this entry. Its antigen remains unknown. Produced via immunoSEQ multiplex PCR; TCRdb's table is partial and in-frame only. The profile shows some 110,000 clones, over 75% of them singletons. V lost 4 bases, J lost 6 bases, and 9 bases lay in between. Germline V CDR1 and CDR2: LNHDA, SQIVND (reference sequence). The CDR3 is 13 amino acids. The sample is drawn from a study of graft-versus-host responses after intestinal transplantation. Study at large: Recipients underwent multivisceral, liver-intestinal, or isolated intestinal transplants.

Findings and limits, study-wide: In recipient marrow, GvH clones were found, and some appeared first in ileum or blood.

The chain joins TRBV19 to TRBJ2-2; D is ambiguous. This sequence originates from a human donor who received an intestinal transplant. The source was unstimulated CD4+ T cells sorted from spleen or lymph node cells, collected before intestinal transplant. This CDR3 reads CASSTYASGELFF. CDR3 DNA sequence: TGTGCCAGTAGTACCTATGCCTCCGGGGAGCTGTTTTTT.